This T cell receptor (beta chain) was sequenced for a study of T cell repertoires in cytomegalovirus infection. At the level of the study: Public TCR beta signatures provided an indication of both CMV infection and a matching HLA type. General observations from the study: Within the response measured ex vivo, HLA-C-restricted CMV-specific TCR beta clonotypes were dominant. Carriers of CMV plus the relevant HLA were identified by cumulative public TCR beta family frequency.

On this clonotype itself: Its antigen is unknown.

Per germline, CDR1 DFQATT and CDR2 SNEGSKA (reference sequence). V was trimmed by 6 bases and J by 10 bases, leaving 22 bases between them. CDR3 size: 13 residues. MiXCR, applied by TCRdb to the reads, yields one record per CDR3 protein. The top ten hold 1.5% to 2% of the sample, which has 250,000 or so distinct CDR3 sequences, roughly an eighth seen once. This clonotype originated in a human donor in good health (CMV status not recorded). Some clones in this sample may be carry-over from other donors' samples. The sequenced sample was PBMCs. The gene calls are TRBV20-1 and TRBJ2-7; D ambiguous. The CDR3 protein is CSAKQESRIGQYF. The DNA for the CDR3 is TGCAGTGCCAAGCAGGAAAGTAGAATCGGACAGTACTTC.